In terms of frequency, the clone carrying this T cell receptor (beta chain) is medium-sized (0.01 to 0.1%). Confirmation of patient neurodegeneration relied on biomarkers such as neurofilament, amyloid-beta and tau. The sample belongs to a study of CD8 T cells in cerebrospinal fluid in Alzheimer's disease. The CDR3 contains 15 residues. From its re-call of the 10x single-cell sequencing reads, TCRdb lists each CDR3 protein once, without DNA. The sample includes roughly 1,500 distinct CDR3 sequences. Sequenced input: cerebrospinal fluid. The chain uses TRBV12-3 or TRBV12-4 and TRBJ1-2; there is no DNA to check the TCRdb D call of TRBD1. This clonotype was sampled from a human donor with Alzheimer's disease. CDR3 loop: CASSFSPSGGDGYTF.